This T cell receptor (beta chain) was sequenced for a study of regulatory T cells in long-lasting Graves disease. For TCR beta, libraries came from iRepertoire HTBI primers and Arm-PCR of CDR3 regions. TCRdb re-called the multiplex PCR reads with MiXCR, one entry per CDR3 protein. This table holds some 490,000 distinct CDR3 sequences, approximately 12% found once. Time point here: newly diagnosed GD, antithyroid drugs for less than 3 months. RNA isolated from PBMCs was used to make the TCR library. A blood draw put about 9 milliliters of peripheral blood into EDTA tubes. This clonotype was seen at least ten times. Germline loops: CDR1 MDHEN, CDR2 SYDVKM. The junction had 9 bases not matched to a gene; V was cut back by 7 bases and J by 3 bases. This CDR3 is 14 amino acids long. These data were also reused for a study on T cells in Graves' hyperthyroidism and ophthalmopathy. This second report adds: Newly diagnosed hyperthyroidism patients aged 18 to 65 years had disease lasting under 2 months. A set of HTBI primers served as the primers for a first-round RT-PCR of the TCR CDR3.

The sample was peripheral blood mononuclear cells (PBMCs), taken at new diagnosis, from a patient treated with antithyroid drugs. The V and J genes are TRBV28 and TRBJ2-7; TRBD1 matches 7 bases. This clonotype originated in a woman aged 30 to 39 with Graves disease. The CDR3 DNA sequence: TGTGCCAGCATCAACCGGGACAGTGTCTACGAGCAGTACTTC. Its protein product is CASINRDSVYEQYF. The entire variable domain, with the rest obtained from reference TRBV28 and TRBJ2-7, is as follows: DVKVTQSSRYLVKRTGEKVFLECVQDMDHENMFWYRQDPGLGLRLIYFSYDVKMKEKGDIPEGYSVSREKKERFSLILESASTNQTSMYLCASINRDSVYEQYFGPGTRLTVT.